The 28 T cell receptor beta chains below all came from one sample that was sequenced in a study of control samples from healthy donors and cancer patients. Some clones are missing from TCRdb's copy, which holds only in-frame ones; the method was immunoSEQ multiplex PCR. The sample carries 100,000 to 150,000 clones, more than 80% recorded once. The sequencing input was blood. The receptors were gathered from a man aged 35 to 55 in good health.

The chain uses TRBV11-2 and TRBJ2-7, with 8 bases fitting TRBD2. The CDR3 sequence is 15 residues long. J gave up 1 base and V 1 base, and 3 bases lay outside the gene matches. The V gene's germline CDR1 is SGHAT and CDR2 FQNNGV. The CDR3, as DNA: TGTGCCAGCAGCTTAGCCCCGGGGGGGTCCTACGAGCAGTACTTC. Translated: CASSLAPGGSYEQYF.

The rearrangement uses TRBV30 and TRBJ1-2; 8 positions match TRBD1. This CDR3 contains 14 residues. V trimming: 8 bases; J trimming: 0 bases; junction bases outside the gene matches: 8. The germline V gene has CDR1 GTSNPN and CDR2 SVGIG (reference sequence). CDR3 protein: CARDRLGANYGYTF. CDR3 coding DNA: TGTGCCCGGGACAGGCTGGGAGCTAACTATGGCTACACCTTC.

The chain employs TRBV6-5 and TRBJ2-7; D remains unclear. This CDR3 is built from 13 residues. Trimming took 7 bases from V and 2 from J, leaving 12 bases between them. Germline-derived CDR1 and CDR2 are MNHEY and SVGAGI. DNA for the CDR3: TGTGCCAGCACCGAACCTGGGACCTACGAGCAGTACTTC. Protein product: CASTEPGTYEQYF.

The chain links TRBV30 to TRBJ2-2; the D is unclear. Germline CDR1 reads GTSNPN; CDR2 reads SVGIG (reference sequence). V was clipped by 3 bases and J by 4 bases, with 6 bases between them. The CDR3 length is 12 residues. CDR3 residues: CAWSYSTGELFF. The DNA for the CDR3 is TGTGCCTGGAGCTACAGCACCGGGGAGCTGTTTTTT. Variable domain in full (rest from reference TRBV30 and TRBJ2-2): SQTIHQWPATLVQPVGSPLSLECTVEGTSNPNLYWYRQAAGRGLQLLFYSVGIGQISSEVPQNLSASRPQDRQFILSSKKLLLSDSGFYLCAWSYSTGELFFGEGSRLTVL.

This clone was detected only a few times. The chain carries TRBV6-6 and TRBJ1-1; D is unclear. This CDR3 comprises 12 residues. Deletions cut 5 bases from V and 1 base from J, with 5 bases between. The germline gives CDR1 MNHNY, CDR2 SVGAGI (reference sequence). The CDR3 DNA reads as TGTGCCAGCAGTCTAACGAACACTGAAGCTTTCTTT. It yields the protein CASSLTNTEAFF.

V gene TRBV5-1 combines with J gene TRBJ1-1, with 7 bases aligning to TRBD1. The germline V gene has CDR1 SGHRS and CDR2 YFSETQ. The CDR3 covers 15 residues. After removal of 0 bases from V and 4 bases from J, the junction contained 6 bases not matched to a gene. The CDR3 loop reads CASSLAPGGITEAFF. The CDR3 DNA sequence: TGCGCCAGCAGCTTGGCGCCAGGGGGGATCACTGAAGCTTTCTTT.

This chain joins TRBV19 and TRBJ1-5; weak D call: TRBD1 (6 bases). CDR1 and CDR2 (germline): LNHDA, SQIVND (reference sequence). The CDR3 consists of 13 residues. V was pared by 5 bases and J by 8 bases, with 13 bases between. The CDR3 DNA reads as TGTGCCAGTAGTCTCAACAGGGTGGAGCCCCAGCATTTT. Its translation: CASSLNRVEPQHF. The full variable domain, rest sourced from reference TRBV19 and TRBJ1-5, is DGGITQSPKYLFRKEGQNVTLSCEQNLNHDAMYWYRQDPGQGLRLIYYSQIVNDFQKGDIAEGYSVSREKKESFPLTVTSAQKNPTAFYLCASSLNRVEPQHFGDGTRLSIL.

CDR3 sequence: CASSRDGVSGNTIYF. In DNA, the CDR3 is TGTGCCAGCAGTCGAGACGGGGTCTCTGGAAACACCATATATTTT. This chain connects TRBV2 to TRBJ1-3; D unresolved. CDR1 SNHLY and CDR2 FYNNEI come from the germline V gene. The CDR3 is 15 amino acids. The V end lost 5 bases, the J end lost 0 bases, and 11 bases lay between the germline ends.

CDR3 bases: TGTGCCAGCAGTTACAGCCACCAAGAGACCCAGTACTTC. It is translated as CASSYSHQETQYF. The chain couples TRBV6-5 to TRBJ2-5; D is ambiguous. The ends were cut back, 2 bases at V and 0 bases at J, with 4 bases in the middle. The CDR3 is made up of 13 amino acids. Germline loops: CDR1 MNHEY, CDR2 SVGAGI.

This chain links TRBV18 with TRBJ1-5; TRBD1 agrees at 7 bases. Trimming cost V 5 bases and J 2 bases; bases outside gene matches: 3. Germline-derived CDR1 and CDR2 are KGHSH and LQKENI. CDR3 length: 14 amino acids. The CDR3 DNA is TGTGCCAGCTCAGCAACAGGGGGCAATCAGCCCCAGCATTTT. Protein: CASSATGGNQPQHF.

The chain employs TRBV7-9 and TRBJ2-3; no clear D gene. The CDR3 covers 14 residues. In germline, CDR1 is SEHNR, CDR2 FQNEAQ (reference sequence). V gave up 6 bases and J gave up 4 bases, with 14 bases separating them. CDR3 DNA: TGTGCCAGCAGTTCCTTGACACTGGCAGATACGCAGTATTTT. This translates into CASSSLTLADTQYF.

The chain combines TRBV16 with TRBJ1-4; D call uncertain. CDR1 and CDR2 (germline): KGHSY, FQNENV. CDR3 size: 15 residues. With 0 bases removed from V and 0 bases from J, the gap between germline ends came to 5 bases. CDR3: CASSQSGPTNEKLFF. As DNA, the CDR3 is TGTGCCAGCAGCCAATCAGGACCAACTAATGAAAAACTGTTTTTT.

V is TRBV29-1 and J is TRBJ2-5; D unresolved. The V end was cut by 1 base, the J end by 5 bases, with 14 bases between. Per germline, CDR1 SQVTM and CDR2 ANQGSEA. The CDR3 runs to 14 residues. The CDR3: CSVEVRPLWETQYF. The CDR3 nucleotides are TGCAGCGTTGAAGTTCGGCCCCTCTGGGAGACCCAGTACTTC.

This chain joins TRBV11-3 and TRBJ1-1; D remains ambiguous. Trimming cost V 1 base and J 1 base, with 4 bases left between them. The CDR3 is 13 residues long. Per the germline V gene, CDR1 is SGHNT and CDR2 is YENEEA. This CDR3 reads CASSLGTNTEAFF. The CDR3 DNA sequence: TGTGCCAGCAGCTTAGGCACGAACACTGAAGCTTTCTTT.

Worth noting for this clone: Relative to the germline gene, one junction end is altered; a read error may explain this. This chain connects TRBV7-7 to TRBJ2-5, with 16 positions matching TRBD2. CDR3 length: 16 amino acids. Germline lookup yields CDR1 SSHAT and CDR2 FNYEAQ (reference sequence). The CDR3 loop is CASSPGLAGGQETQYF. The CDR3 DNA reads TGTGCTAGCAGCCCGGGACTAGCGGGGGGGCAAGAGACCCAGTACTTC. Complete variable domain (other parts from reference TRBV7-7 and TRBJ2-5): GAGVSQSPRYKVTKRGQDVTLRCDPISSHATLYWYQQALGQGPEFLTYFNYEAQPDKSGLPSDRFSAERPEGSISTLTIQRTEQRDSAMYRCASSPGLAGGQETQYFGPGTRLLVL.

The chain combines TRBV19 with TRBJ1-2; no definite D call. There are 13 residues in the CDR3. Germline CDR1 reads LNHDA; CDR2 reads SQIVND (reference sequence). V was pared by 6 bases and J by 8 bases, with 16 bases between. The CDR3 loop is CASRSGQYSGYTF. Written as DNA, the CDR3 is TGTGCCAGTAGATCAGGCCAGTACTCGGGCTACACCTTC.

In this sample, this clone turned up a few times. The chain employs TRBV11-3 and TRBJ2-2; D remains ambiguous. The CDR3 totals 14 residues. The V and J ends lost 5 bases and 2 bases respectively, with 9 bases between them. The germline gives CDR1 SGHNT, CDR2 YENEEA. DNA of the CDR3: TGTGCCAGCAGCGAAGGACCCAACACCGGGGAGCTGTTTTTT. Amino acids: CASSEGPNTGELFF.

The rearrangement joins TRBV18 to TRBJ2-7; D not certain. V shed 3 bases and J shed 6 bases, with 15 bases lying between them. This CDR3 has 14 residues. Germline V gene sequence: CDR1 KGHSH, CDR2 LQKENI. This chain's CDR3 is CASSPRKDRSEQYF. In DNA, the CDR3 is TGTGCCAGCTCACCCCGGAAGGATCGGAGCGAGCAGTACTTC.

V gene TRBV11-3 combines with J gene TRBJ2-3; D possibly corresponds to TRBD2 (6 bases). This CDR3 spans 14 amino acids. Trimming took 2 bases from V and 5 from J, leaving 11 bases between them. Germline assignment: CDR1 SGHNT and CDR2 YENEEA. The CDR3 protein is CASSLRAEGDTQYF. CDR3 DNA: TGTGCCAGCAGCTTAAGGGCGGAGGGAGATACGCAGTATTTT.

CDR3: CASSPRGGVGYTF. The CDR3 DNA sequence: TGTGCCAGCAGTCCCCGGGGAGGGGTTGGCTACACCTTC. The chain has TRBV12-3 or TRBV12-4 and TRBJ1-2; D may be TRBD1 (5 bases). With 5 bases removed from V and 7 bases from J, the gap between germline ends came to 14 bases. The CDR3 loop spans 13 amino acids.

This chain uses TRBV7-9 with TRBJ2-7, with D uncertain. The CDR3 length is 13 residues. The germline V gene encodes CDR1 SEHNR and CDR2 FQNEAQ (reference sequence). Trimming stripped 3 bases from V and 1 base from J, with 7 bases between. CDR3 in DNA: TGTGCCAGCAGCTTTACCGGATCCTACGAGCAGTACTTC. The encoded protein is CASSFTGSYEQYF.

V gene TRBV12-5 combines with J gene TRBJ1-1; possibly TRBD1 for D (6 bases). Trimming stripped 7 bases from V and 1 base from J, with 16 bases between. CDR3 length: 15 residues. CDR1 and CDR2 from the germline V gene are LGHNT and FRNRAP. The CDR3, as DNA: TGTGCTAGTGTTGTGGACAGCCTACGGAACACTGAAGCTTTCTTT. Translating it yields CASVVDSLRNTEAFF.

In its sample, this clone was seen once. The chain is built from TRBV6-1 and TRBJ1-3; the match to TRBD1 covers 8 bases. Germline lookup yields CDR1 MNHNS and CDR2 SASEGT. CDR3 size: 16 residues. V lost 3 bases to trimming and J lost 7 bases; unmatched junction nucleotides: 11. This chain's CDR3 is CASSDGRTGFRNTIYF. The CDR3 nucleotides are TGTGCCAGCAGTGACGGCCGGACAGGGTTCCGTAACACCATATATTTT.

This sequence joins TRBV9 and TRBJ1-6; TRBD1 is a possible D gene (6 bases). Looked up from germline, CDR1 is SGDLS and CDR2 is YYNGEE. The V end lost 4 bases, the J end lost 14 bases, and 16 bases lay between the germline ends. The CDR3 loop spans 13 amino acids. CDR3 sequence: CASSSSDGDTLHF. CDR3 DNA: TGTGCCAGCAGCTCCTCTGATGGGGACACCCTCCACTTT.

The chain combines TRBV10-3 with TRBJ2-3; 8 nucleotides agree with TRBD2. The ends lost 4 bases at V and 5 bases at J; junction bases unmatched: 11. CDR3 length: 16 residues. Germline V gives CDR1 ENHRY, CDR2 SYGVKD. DNA for the CDR3: TGTGCCATCAGTGCTTTAATTAGCGGGGATCAAGATACGCAGTATTTT. Its protein product is CAISALISGDQDTQYF.

V usage is TRBV30 and J usage is TRBJ2-5; D may be TRBD2 (6 bases). Per the germline V gene, CDR1 is GTSNPN and CDR2 is SVGIG (reference sequence). This CDR3 is 13 amino acids long. Between the trimmed V and J ends, which lost 1 base and 2 bases, there was a span of 8 bases. CDR3 protein: CAWSGGAQETQYF. The DNA for the CDR3 is TGTGCCTGGAGTGGCGGGGCGCAAGAGACCCAGTACTTC.

This chain uses TRBV3-1 (or the pseudogene TRBV3-2) with TRBJ1-3, with TRBD1 identical over 7 bases. CDR1 and CDR2 (germline): LGHDT, YNNKEL (reference sequence). The trim removed 7 bases at V and 1 base at J, leaving 4 bases unmatched. This CDR3 spans 14 amino acids. CDR3 residues: CASNQGGSGNTIYF. The CDR3 DNA reads as TGTGCCAGCAACCAGGGGGGTTCTGGAAACACCATATATTTT.

This clone was observed a handful of times. The chain employs TRBV6-6 and TRBJ1-5; no reliable D call. The germline V gene has CDR1 MNHNY and CDR2 SVGAGI (reference sequence). V was pared by 3 bases and J by 6 bases, with 0 bases between. The CDR3 spans 10 residues. The CDR3 is CASSYQPQHF. DNA for the CDR3: TGTGCCAGCAGTTATCAGCCCCAGCATTTT.